This T cell receptor beta chain was profiled in a study of circulating CD8 cells and anti-PD-1 response in melanoma. Study results and caveats: At M1, fewer than 7% of TRB clonotypes appeared in multiple subsets. PD-1 and DPOS subsets showed similar, higher clonality than DNEG.

This clonotype is categorized as large (0.1 to 1%). Its antigen is unknown. The germline V and J ends were trimmed by 0 bases and 1 base, with 9 bases remaining between them. CDR3 length: 15 amino acids. CDR1 and CDR2 (germline): MNHEY, SMNVEV (reference sequence). From live CD3+CD8+TCRalphabeta+ cells, four PD-1 and/or TIGIT subsets were sorted. TCR libraries were prepared from around 15 ng of total RNA with the QIAseq Immune Repertoire TCR panel. TCRdb re-called the reads with MiXCR, one entry per CDR3 protein. This sample has 200 to 250 distinct CDR3 sequences; roughly 13% occur once, and the top ten carry more than 55%.

V gene TRBV27 combines with J gene TRBJ2-5; D is unclear. This TCR derives from a human donor with melanoma. The material sequenced was CD8+ T cells from PBMCs, taken at baseline or after one month of anti-PD-1 therapy (not recorded which). The CDR3 DNA sequence: TGTGCCAGCAGTTTATCGAACGCGGCCCAAGAGACCCAGTACTTC. Translation: CASSLSNAAQETQYF.